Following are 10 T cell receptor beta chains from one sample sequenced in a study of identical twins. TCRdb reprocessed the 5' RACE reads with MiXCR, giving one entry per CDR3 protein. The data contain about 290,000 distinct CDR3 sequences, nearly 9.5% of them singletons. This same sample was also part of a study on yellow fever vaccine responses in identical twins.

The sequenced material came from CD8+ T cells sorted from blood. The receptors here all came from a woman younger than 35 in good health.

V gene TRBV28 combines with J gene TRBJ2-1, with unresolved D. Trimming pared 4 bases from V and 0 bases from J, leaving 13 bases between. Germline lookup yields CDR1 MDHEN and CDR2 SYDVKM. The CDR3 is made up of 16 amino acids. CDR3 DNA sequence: TGTGCCAGCAGTTATAGCTCTTCATTCTCCTACAATGAGCAGTTCTTC. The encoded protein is CASSYSSSFSYNEQFF.

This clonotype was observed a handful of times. Written as DNA, the CDR3 is TGTGCCATCAGTGAGGACGGATCAACTAATGAAAAACTGTTTTTT. Translated: CAISEDGSTNEKLFF. The genes are TRBV10-3 and TRBJ1-4; D not resolved. The germline gives CDR1 ENHRY, CDR2 SYGVKD. The CDR3 is made up of 15 amino acids. Trimming stripped 2 bases from V and 0 bases from J, with 7 bases between.

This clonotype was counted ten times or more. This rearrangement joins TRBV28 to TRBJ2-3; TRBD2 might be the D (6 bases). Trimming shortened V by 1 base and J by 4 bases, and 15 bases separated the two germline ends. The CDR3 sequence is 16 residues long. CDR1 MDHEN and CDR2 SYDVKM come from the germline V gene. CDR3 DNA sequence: TGTGCCAGCAGTTTATCCGGGGGTCTATTGGCAGATACGCAGTATTTT. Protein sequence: CASSLSGGLLADTQYF.

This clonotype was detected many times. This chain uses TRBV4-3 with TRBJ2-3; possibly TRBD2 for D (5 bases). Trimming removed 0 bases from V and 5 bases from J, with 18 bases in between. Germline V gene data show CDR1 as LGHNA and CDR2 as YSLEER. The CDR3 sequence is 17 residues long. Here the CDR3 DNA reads TGCGCCAGCAGCCAAGATCGGAGCGGAGAGGCGGGAGATACGCAGTATTTT. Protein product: CASSQDRSGEAGDTQYF.

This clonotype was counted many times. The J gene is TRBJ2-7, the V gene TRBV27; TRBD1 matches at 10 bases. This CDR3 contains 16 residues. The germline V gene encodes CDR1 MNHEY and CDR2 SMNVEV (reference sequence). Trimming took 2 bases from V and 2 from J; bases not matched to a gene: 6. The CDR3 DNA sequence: TGTGCCAGCAGTTTAGCCGGACAGGGGGGGCCCTACGAGCAGTACTTC. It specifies CASSLAGQGGPYEQYF.

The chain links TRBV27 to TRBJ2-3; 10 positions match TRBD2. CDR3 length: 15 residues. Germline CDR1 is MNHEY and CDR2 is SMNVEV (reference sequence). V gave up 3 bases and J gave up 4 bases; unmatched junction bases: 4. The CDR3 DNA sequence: TGTGCCAGCAGTTTCGGTCTAGCGGGAGCAGATACGCAGTATTTT. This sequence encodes CASSFGLAGADTQYF.

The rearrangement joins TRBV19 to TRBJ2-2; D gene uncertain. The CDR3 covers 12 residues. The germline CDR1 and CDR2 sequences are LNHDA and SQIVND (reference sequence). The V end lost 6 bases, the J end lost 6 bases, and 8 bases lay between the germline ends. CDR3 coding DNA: TGTGCCAGTAGCTTCTATCCCGGGGAGCTGTTTTTT. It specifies CASSFYPGELFF.

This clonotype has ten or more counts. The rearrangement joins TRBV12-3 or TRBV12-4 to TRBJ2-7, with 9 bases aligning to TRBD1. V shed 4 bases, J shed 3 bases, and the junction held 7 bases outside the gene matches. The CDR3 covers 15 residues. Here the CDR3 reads CASSSPGDRVYEQYF. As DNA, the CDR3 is TGTGCCAGCAGTTCACCTGGGGACAGGGTCTACGAGCAGTACTTC.

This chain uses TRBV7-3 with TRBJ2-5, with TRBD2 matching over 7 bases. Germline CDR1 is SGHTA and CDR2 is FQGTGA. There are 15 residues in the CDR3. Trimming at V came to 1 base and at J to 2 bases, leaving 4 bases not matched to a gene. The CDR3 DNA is TGTGCCAGCAGCTTAAGCGTCGGGGGGCAAGAGACCCAGTACTTC. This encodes CASSLSVGGQETQYF.

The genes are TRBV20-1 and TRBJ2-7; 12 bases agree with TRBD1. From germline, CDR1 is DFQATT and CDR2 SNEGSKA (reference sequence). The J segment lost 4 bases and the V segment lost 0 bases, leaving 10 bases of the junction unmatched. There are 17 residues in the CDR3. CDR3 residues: CSARDRDRGPWGYEQYF. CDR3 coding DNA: TGCAGTGCTAGAGATCGGGACAGGGGGCCCTGGGGGTACGAGCAGTACTTC.